The T cell receptor beta chain under discussion was sequenced for a study of cytomegalovirus exposure and HLA in healthy donors. Findings and caveats of the study: Sequencing likely generated an artifact that appeared as a cluster of highly shared sequence variants. No immune exposure information besides CMV serostatus was available. Reports showed the classifier diagnosing cytomegalovirus status with high specificity and sensitivity.

CDR3 length equals 17 residues. V gave up 1 base and J gave up 2 bases, with 16 bases separating them. The germline V gene encodes CDR1 SGHDT and CDR2 YYEEEE. Turning to this clone: Its target is unknown.

Amplification used 60 Vbeta primers and 13 Jbeta primers. Libraries were prepared by immunoSEQ multiplex PCR; TCRdb keeps only in-frame clonotypes and omits some of them. The sample has approximately 150,000 clones, roughly 86% seen once. This chain joins TRBV5-6 and TRBJ1-5; D is undetermined. This sequence was found in a woman between 35 and 50 years old in good health and CMV-seronegative. Material for sequencing was PBMCs. DNA of the CDR3: TGTGCCAGCAGCTTGTGGCACAGACCTGACGGCAATCAGCCCCAGCATTTT. Translation: CASSLWHRPDGNQPQHF.